This TCR beta chain was sequenced during a study of CD8 T cells in Susac syndrome. A word on this clonotype: Its antigen remains unknown.

Study-wide results and caveats: As the study acknowledged, the number of individuals who were part of its TCR sequencing and HLA analysis was relatively small.

Trimming shortened V by 4 bases and J by 0 bases, and 22 bases separated the two germline ends. There are 18 residues in the CDR3. Germline loops: CDR1 SGHDT, CDR2 YYEEEE. Random hexamers were used to reverse transcribe the RNA input (0.5 to 1 ug). Multiplex PCR with immunoSEQ amplified the TCR beta CDR3 across 54 Vbeta and 13 Jbeta. TCRdb reanalysed the immunoSEQ multiplex PCR reads using MiXCR and keeps one entry per CDR3 protein. The table records fewer than 350,000 distinct CDR3 sequences, about 82% of them present only once. Sequencing of TCR beta was undertaken in CD8+ and CD4+ T cells derived from blood. TEMRA cells were enriched by FACS, while CD8+ and CD4+ T cells were obtained through a negative isolation that was performed magnetically.

The TCR sequence derives from a human donor with multiple sclerosis. Sample: CD8+ T cells from PBMCs. The rearrangement joins TRBV5-6 to TRBJ1-2; D might be TRBD1 (6 bases). CDR3: CASSVLPGWAGANYGYTF. The CDR3 bases are TGTGCCAGCAGCGTGCTTCCTGGGTGGGCAGGGGCTAACTATGGCTACACCTTC. The full variable domain, with the rest looked up from reference TRBV5-6 and TRBJ1-2, is DAGVTQSPTHLIKTRGQQVTLRCSPKSGHDTVSWYQQALGQGPQFIFQYYEEEERQRGNFPDRFSGHQFPNYSSELNVNALLLGDSALYLCASSVLPGWAGANYGYTFGSGTRLTVV.